The rows below give T cell receptor beta chains drawn from one sample of a study of CD8+ T cells in alopecia areata. Sequencing was performed with immunoSEQ multiplex PCR; in TCRdb, only in-frame clones are kept and a portion is missing. The profile shows around 160,000 clones, 55% to 75% of them singletons. Source: CD4+ T cells sorted from blood, taken at week 24, from a patient treated with tofacitinib. The receptor set was obtained from a human donor with alopecia areata. Both conserved end residues are part of each CDR3. The order of the fields is J gene, CDR3 length, V gene, D gene, clone size, CDR3 protein, CDR3 DNA. A D gene is named only where the DNA matches it firmly. A clone size is listed for some rows: how often the clone was seen (once, few, many), or a class if it is expanded.

>TRBJ1-5|15|TRBV4-1|NA|NA
CASSQDHSRNQPQHF
TGCGCCAGCAGCCAAGATCACAGCCGCAATCAGCCCCAGCATTTT
>TRBJ2-6|16|TRBV7-8|NA|NA
CASSLVGSSGANVLTF
TGTGCCAGCAGCTTAGTAGGGAGCTCTGGGGCCAACGTCCTGACTTTC
>TRBJ2-6|15|TRBV29-1|TRBD1|NA
CSVGQARSGANVLTF
TGCAGCGTCGGACAGGCCCGCTCTGGGGCCAACGTCCTGACTTTC
>TRBJ2-3|16|TRBV7-8|NA|NA
CASSLSRTTFADTQYF
TGTGCCAGCAGCTTATCAAGGACTACCTTCGCAGATACGCAGTATTTT
>TRBJ2-5|12|TRBV29-1|NA|NA
CSVVWGQETQYF
TGCAGCGTTGTTTGGGGGCAAGAGACCCAGTACTTC
>TRBJ2-3|15|TRBV7-9|TRBD2|NA
CASSLTSFGTDTQYF
TGTGCCAGCAGCTTGACTAGCTTCGGCACAGATACGCAGTATTTT
>TRBJ1-4|14|TRBV19|NA|NA
CATLSQGWGEKLFF
TGTGCCACCCTTTCACAGGGATGGGGTGAAAAACTGTTTTTT
>TRBJ2-3|13|TRBV14|NA|NA
CASSQDRAYAQYF
TGTGCCAGCAGCCAAGATAGGGCTTACGCGCAGTATTTT
>TRBJ2-3|14|TRBV5-1|NA|NA
CASSFSGLIDTQYF
TGCGCCAGCAGCTTTTCCGGCCTAATAGATACGCAGTATTTT
>TRBJ2-5|11|TRBV6-6|NA|NA
CASSSQETQYF
TGTGCCAGCAGTTCTCAAGAGACCCAGTACTTC
>TRBJ2-1|13|TRBV30|TRBD2|NA
CAWSPTSGAFQFF
TGTGCCTGGAGTCCGACTAGCGGGGCCTTCCAGTTCTTC
>TRBJ2-5|17|TRBV25-1|TRBD2|NA
CASSESAPWGLQETQYF
TGTGCCAGCAGTGAATCCGCCCCCTGGGGACTACAAGAGACCCAGTACTTC
>TRBJ1-1|13|TRBV18|NA|NA
CASSPQGNTEAFF
TGTGCCAGCTCACCACAGGGGAACACTGAAGCTTTCTTT
>TRBJ2-7|13|TRBV14|NA|NA
CASSLVIGYEQYF
TGTGCCAGCAGCCTCGTAATTGGCTACGAGCAGTACTTC
>TRBJ2-3|12|TRBV15|NA|few
CATSGMMGTQYF
TGTGCCACCAGCGGAATGATGGGTACGCAGTATTTT
>TRBJ2-7|14|TRBV6-5|NA|NA
CASSYSIPTYEQYF
TGTGCCAGCAGTTACTCGATTCCGACCTACGAGCAGTACTTC
>TRBJ2-3|16|TRBV4-1|TRBD2|NA
CASSTVPRGGRSTQYF
TGCGCCAGCAGCACCGTCCCGCGGGGGGGCCGAAGTACGCAGTATTTT
>TRBJ1-1|11|TRBV10-2|NA|NA
CASSAGTGAFF
TGCGCCAGCAGTGCGGGTACAGGGGCTTTCTTT
>TRBJ1-3|13|TRBV18|NA|few
CASCEDSGNTIYF
TGTGCCAGCTGCGAAGACTCTGGAAACACCATATATTTT
>TRBJ1-1|15|TRBV5-1|NA|NA
CASSLREPMNTEAFF
TGCGCCAGCAGCCTTCGAGAGCCCATGAACACTGAAGCTTTCTTT
>TRBJ1-2|16|TRBV4-1|NA|NA
CASSQDKGREREGYTF
TGCGCCAGCAGCCAAGATAAGGGGAGGGAAAGAGAAGGCTACACCTTC
>TRBJ1-2|14|TRBV2|TRBD1|NA
CASSARGQGLGYTF
TGTGCCAGCAGTGCCCGGGGACAGGGACTTGGCTACACCTTC
>TRBJ1-1|13|TRBV30|NA|few
CAWSGQANTEAFF
TGTGCCTGGAGTGGGCAGGCGAACACTGAAGCTTTCTTT
>TRBJ2-2|15|TRBV4-1|NA|NA
CASSSQYFGTGELFF
TGCGCCAGCAGCTCACAGTATTTCGGCACCGGGGAGCTGTTTTTT
>TRBJ1-2|13|TRBV18|TRBD1|few
CASSPGQGYGYTF
TGTGCCAGCTCACCAGGACAGGGTTATGGCTACACCTTC
>TRBJ1-5|15|TRBV30|TRBD1|NA
CAWSVQGGSNQPQHF
TGTGCCTGGAGTGTACAAGGGGGCAGCAATCAGCCCCAGCATTTT
>TRBJ2-7|13|TRBV4-1|NA|NA
CASSPVGRLEQYF
TGCGCCAGCAGCCCCGTGGGCAGGCTCGAGCAGTACTTC
>TRBJ1-1|11|TRBV19|NA|few
CASNHGTEAFF
TGTGCCAGTAACCACGGCACTGAAGCTTTCTTT
>TRBJ1-1|14|TRBV4-2|TRBD1|NA
CASSQDWRDSEAFF
TGTGCCAGCAGCCAAGATTGGAGGGACAGTGAAGCTTTCTTT
>TRBJ2-3|15|TRBV2|NA|NA
CASSARGSPPRAQYF
TGTGCCAGCAGTGCGAGGGGTTCCCCCCCTAGGGCGCAGTATTTT
>TRBJ1-1|14|TRBV29-1|NA|NA
CSVEYRRWYTEAFF
TGCAGCGTTGAGTATCGGAGATGGTACACTGAAGCTTTCTTT
>TRBJ1-5|15|TRBV4-1|NA|NA
CASSQAGWTDQPQHF
TGCGCCAGCAGCCAAGCAGGGTGGACCGATCAGCCCCAGCATTTT
>TRBJ2-3|14|TRBV29-1|NA|once
CSVRTVTSSDTQYF
TGCAGCGTCAGGACAGTAACTTCCTCAGATACGCAGTATTTT